These 5 T cell receptor beta chains were sequenced from one sample in a study of T cells in Graves' hyperthyroidism and ophthalmopathy. What was amplified from RNA transcripts were TCR beta CDR3 regions. Primed by the HTBI set, a first-round RT-PCR was run on the TCR CDR3. TCRdb re-called the multiplex PCR reads through MiXCR, storing one row per CDR3 protein. The table has around 600,000 distinct CDR3 sequences, around 15% seen once. The sample comprised blood. These receptors originate from a woman in her fifties or sixties with Graves' ophthalmopathy.

Many counts were recorded for this clonotype. The chain recombines TRBV24-1 with TRBJ2-1; the match to TRBD2 covers 12 bases. Germline loops: CDR1 KGHDR, CDR2 SFDVKD. The junction had 3 bases not matched to a gene; V was cut back by 4 bases and J by 9 bases. This CDR3 is built from 14 residues. The CDR3 DNA sequence: TGTGCCACCAGTGACGGACTAGCGGGAAGTGAGCAGTTCTTC. Protein product: CATSDGLAGSEQFF.

This clonotype was counted only a few times. The chain has TRBV12-3 or TRBV12-4 and TRBJ1-3; 8 bases match TRBD1. Germline trimming cut 6 bases from V and 4 bases from J; bases unmatched to any gene: 23. The CDR3 is 20 amino acids. CDR3 residues: CASRTSLGAGGASFGNTIYF. CDR3 nucleotides: TGTGCCAGCAGAACAAGTTTAGGGGCAGGGGGCGCGTCTTTCGGAAACACCATATATTTT.

This clonotype has just a few counts. The chain is built from TRBV6-2 or TRBV6-3 and TRBJ2-1, with D unclear. Germline CDR1 and CDR2: MNHEY and SVGEGT. V was trimmed by 1 base and J by 9 bases, leaving 10 bases between them. The CDR3 has 13 residues. CDR3 loop: CASSYWPGREQFF. CDR3 DNA: TGTGCCAGCAGTTACTGGCCGGGTCGTGAGCAGTTCTTC.

In this sample, this clonotype turned up a few times. The V and J genes are TRBV7-3 and TRBJ2-3, with TRBD2 matching 9 bases. Germline V gives CDR1 SGHTA, CDR2 FQGTGA. Losses at the gene ends were 2 bases for V and 4 bases for J; bases not matched to a gene: 4. This CDR3 comprises 15 residues. The CDR3 protein is CASSLAGGDADTQYF. The CDR3, as DNA: TGTGCCAGCAGCTTAGCGGGAGGGGATGCAGATACGCAGTATTTT.

This clonotype occurred many times. The chain links TRBV27 to TRBJ2-2; 7 nucleotides line up with TRBD2. Germline trimming cut 5 bases from V and 3 bases from J; bases unmatched to any gene: 12. Germline V gene lookup returns CDR1 MNHEY and CDR2 SMNVEV (reference sequence). The CDR3 covers 17 residues. This CDR3 is CASSDLHGLVDTGELFF. CDR3 nucleotide sequence: TGTGCCAGCAGTGACCTCCACGGACTAGTGGACACCGGGGAGCTGTTTTTT.